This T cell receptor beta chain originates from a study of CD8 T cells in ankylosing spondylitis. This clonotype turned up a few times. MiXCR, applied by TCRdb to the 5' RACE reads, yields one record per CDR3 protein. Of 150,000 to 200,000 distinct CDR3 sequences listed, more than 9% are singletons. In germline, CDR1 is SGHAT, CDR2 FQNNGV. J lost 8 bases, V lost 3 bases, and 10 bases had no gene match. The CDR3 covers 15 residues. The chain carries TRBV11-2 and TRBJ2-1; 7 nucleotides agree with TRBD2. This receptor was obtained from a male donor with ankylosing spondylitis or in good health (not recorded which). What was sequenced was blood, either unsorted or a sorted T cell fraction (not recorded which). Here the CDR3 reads CASSFEGLGYYEQFF. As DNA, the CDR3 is TGTGCCAGCAGCTTTGAAGGACTAGGATATTATGAGCAGTTCTTC.